This TCR beta chain originates from a study of identical twins. The study's findings and limits: Abundant beta clonotypes from cord blood bore fewer insertions; memory repertoires lacked this pattern. Researchers reported excess low generation probability among twin-shared out-of-frame alpha sequences.

The CDR3 runs to 14 residues. Germline loops: CDR1 MNHNS, CDR2 SASEGT. V was cut by 6 bases and J by 1 base, with 12 bases left in between. Concerning this clonotype itself: Its antigen is still unknown.

cDNA carried unique molecular identifiers, and a universal primer site was added by template switching. From the 5' RACE reads, TCRdb called clonotypes with MiXCR, one entry per CDR3 protein. Of some 1,600,000 distinct CDR3 sequences in the sample, around a third were seen once. V gene TRBV6-1 combines with J gene TRBJ1-1, with unresolved D. The TCR comes from a newborn girl in good health. Sequencing was done on a sample of cord blood. The CDR3 reads CASSILRENTEAFF. CDR3 nucleotides: TGTGCCAGCAGCATACTCCGGGAGAACACTGAAGCTTTCTTT.